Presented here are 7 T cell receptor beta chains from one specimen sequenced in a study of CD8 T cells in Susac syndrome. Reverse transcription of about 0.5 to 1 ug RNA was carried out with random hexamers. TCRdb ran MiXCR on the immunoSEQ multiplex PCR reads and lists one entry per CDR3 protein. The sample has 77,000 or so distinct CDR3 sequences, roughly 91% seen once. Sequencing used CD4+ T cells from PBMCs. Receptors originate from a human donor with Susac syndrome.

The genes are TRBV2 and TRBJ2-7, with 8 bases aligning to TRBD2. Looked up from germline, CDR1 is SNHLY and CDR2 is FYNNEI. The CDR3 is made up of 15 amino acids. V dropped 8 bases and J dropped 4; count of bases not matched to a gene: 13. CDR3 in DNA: TGTGCCAGCCGTAGGGCGGGGGGCCTCAGTTACGAGCAGTACTTC. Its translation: CASRRAGGLSYEQYF.

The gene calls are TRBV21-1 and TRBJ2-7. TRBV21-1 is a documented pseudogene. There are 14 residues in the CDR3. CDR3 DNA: TGTGCCAGCAGCAAAGAGACAGGACGCCTCCAGCAGTACTTC. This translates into CASSKETGRLQQYF.

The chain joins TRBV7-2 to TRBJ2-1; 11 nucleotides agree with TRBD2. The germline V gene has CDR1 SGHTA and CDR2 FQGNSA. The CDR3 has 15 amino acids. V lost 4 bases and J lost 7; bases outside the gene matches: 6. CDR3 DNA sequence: TGTGCCAGCAGCTCCCTTAGCGGGAGGGGAAATGAGCAGTTCTTC. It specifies CASSSLSGRGNEQFF.

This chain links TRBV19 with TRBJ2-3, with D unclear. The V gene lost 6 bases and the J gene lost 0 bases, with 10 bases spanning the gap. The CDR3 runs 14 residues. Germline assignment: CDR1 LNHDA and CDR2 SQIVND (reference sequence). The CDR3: CASRQRASTDTQYF. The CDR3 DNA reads TGTGCCAGTAGGCAAAGGGCCAGCACAGATACGCAGTATTTT.

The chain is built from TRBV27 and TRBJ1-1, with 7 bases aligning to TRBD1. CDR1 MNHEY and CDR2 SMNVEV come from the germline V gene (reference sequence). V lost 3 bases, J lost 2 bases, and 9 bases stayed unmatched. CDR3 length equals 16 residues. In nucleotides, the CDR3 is TGTGCCAGCAGTTTCCGACAGGGTAATACCAACACTGAAGCTTTCTTT. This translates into CASSFRQGNTNTEAFF.

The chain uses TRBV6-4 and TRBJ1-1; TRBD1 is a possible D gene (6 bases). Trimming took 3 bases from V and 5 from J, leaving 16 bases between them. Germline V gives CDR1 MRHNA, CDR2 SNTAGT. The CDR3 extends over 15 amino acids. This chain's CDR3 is CASSDGGRPGTEAFF. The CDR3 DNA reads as TGTGCCAGCAGTGATGGGGGGCGCCCGGGGACTGAAGCTTTCTTT.

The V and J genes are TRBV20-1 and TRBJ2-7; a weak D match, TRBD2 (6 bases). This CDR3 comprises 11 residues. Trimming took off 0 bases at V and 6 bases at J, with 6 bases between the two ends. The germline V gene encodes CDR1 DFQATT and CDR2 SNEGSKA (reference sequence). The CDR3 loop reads CSAREEGEQYF. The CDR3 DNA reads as TGCAGTGCTAGAGAGGAGGGCGAGCAGTACTTC.